Below are 28 T cell receptor beta chains sequenced from a single sample in a study of tumor-infiltrating lymphocytes in localized non-small cell lung cancer. Sequenced by immunoSEQ multiplex PCR; TCRdb stores in-frame clones only, minus some. This sample carries 5,500 to 8,000 clones, 71% of them seen once, and the ten largest clones take around 13%. Input material: lung tumor tissue. The receptors stem from a human donor with non-small cell lung cancer.

This CDR3 is CASSFDIRANYGYTF. In nucleotides, the CDR3 is TGTGCCAGCAGTTTCGATATCAGAGCTAACTATGGCTACACCTTC. V gene TRBV27 combines with J gene TRBJ1-2; D not certain. The CDR3 loop spans 15 amino acids. The germline gives CDR1 MNHEY, CDR2 SMNVEV (reference sequence). Deletions cut 3 bases from V and 0 bases from J, with 11 bases between.

This sequence joins TRBV6-1 and TRBJ1-6; D is undetermined. CDR3 length equals 14 residues. Germline V gene sequence: CDR1 MNHNS, CDR2 SASEGT. The V end was cut by 4 bases, the J end by 9 bases, with 13 bases between. This chain's CDR3 is CASSVIESGSPLHF. The CDR3 DNA is TGTGCCAGCAGTGTAATTGAGTCGGGTTCACCCCTCCACTTT.

The chain's CDR3 is CASSSGATAGEAFF. DNA for the CDR3: TGTGCCAGCAGTAGCGGAGCGACAGCCGGTGAAGCTTTCTTT. The chain employs TRBV6-6 and TRBJ1-1; possible D gene TRBD1, 5 bases. This CDR3 has 14 amino acids. Trimming pared 5 bases from V and 7 bases from J, leaving 17 bases between. Germline V gene data show CDR1 as MNHNY and CDR2 as SVGAGI (reference sequence).

V is TRBV5-1 and J is TRBJ1-3, with 7 bases that match TRBD1. Germline CDR1 SGHRS, CDR2 YFSETQ. The V gene end was trimmed by 4 bases and the J gene end by 0 bases; junction bases not matched to a gene: 13. The CDR3 spans 18 residues. For the CDR3, the DNA is TGCGCCAGCAGCGCGAACCTGGGGGGACAGAGCTCTGGAAACACCATATATTTT. Residues: CASSANLGGQSSGNTIYF. Complete variable domain (other parts from reference TRBV5-1 and TRBJ1-3): KAGVTQTPRYLIKTRGQQVTLSCSPISGHRSVSWYQQTPGQGLQFLFEYFSETQRNKGNFPGRFSGRQFSNSRSEMNVSTLELGDSALYLCASSANLGGQSSGNTIYFGEGSWLTVV.

The J gene is TRBJ2-3, the V gene TRBV7-9; D is perhaps TRBD2 (6 bases). Looked up from germline, CDR1 is SEHNR and CDR2 is FQNEAQ (reference sequence). There are 13 residues in the CDR3. The germline V and J ends were trimmed by 4 bases and 5 bases, with 10 bases remaining between them. CDR3 residues: CASSYGRGDTQYF. The CDR3 DNA reads as TGTGCCAGCAGCTACGGGAGAGGAGATACGCAGTATTTT.

The rearrangement links TRBV7-9 to TRBJ1-2, with D perhaps matching TRBD1 (5 bases). CDR3 length equals 16 residues. The germline V gene encodes CDR1 SEHNR and CDR2 FQNEAQ (reference sequence). V was trimmed by 3 bases and J by 3 bases, leaving 17 bases between them. The CDR3 here is CASSFGGLGDHYGYTF. CDR3 nucleotide sequence: TGTGCCAGCAGCTTCGGTGGTTTGGGGGACCACTATGGCTACACCTTC. Complete variable domain (other parts from reference TRBV7-9 and TRBJ1-2): DTGVSQNPRHKITKRGQNVTFRCDPISEHNRLYWYRQTLGQGPEFLTYFQNEAQLEKSRLLSDRFSAERPKGSFSTLEIQRTEQGDSAMYLCASSFGGLGDHYGYTFGSGTRLTVV.

The chain recombines TRBV30 with TRBJ1-3; TRBD1 is a possible D gene (6 bases). In germline, CDR1 is GTSNPN, CDR2 SVGIG (reference sequence). Trimming removed 3 bases from V and 2 bases from J, with 14 bases in between. The CDR3 runs to 15 residues. Here the CDR3 DNA reads TGTGCCTGGAGATCCCTACAGGGACCTGGAAACACCATATATTTT. It is translated as CAWRSLQGPGNTIYF. Variable domain in full (rest from reference TRBV30 and TRBJ1-3): SQTIHQWPATLVQPVGSPLSLECTVEGTSNPNLYWYRQAAGRGLQLLFYSVGIGQISSEVPQNLSASRPQDRQFILSSKKLLLSDSGFYLCAWRSLQGPGNTIYFGEGSWLTVV.

The chain carries TRBV6-5 and TRBJ2-3; D possibly corresponds to TRBD2 (5 bases). Germline-derived CDR1 and CDR2 are MNHEY and SVGAGI. There are 15 residues in the CDR3. Trimming pared 7 bases from V and 4 bases from J, leaving 18 bases between. CDR3 loop: CASIPWEGSADTQYF. The CDR3 DNA reads TGTGCCAGCATTCCATGGGAAGGGAGCGCAGATACGCAGTATTTT.

The gene calls are TRBV5-4 and TRBJ1-3; D is ambiguous. Germline V gene lookup returns CDR1 SGHNT and CDR2 YYREEE (reference sequence). The CDR3 spans 15 residues. The V end lost 4 bases, the J end lost 2 bases, and 13 bases lay between the germline ends. The CDR3 nucleotides are TGTGCCAGCAGCCCCCCGGGCTTGCCTGGAAACACCATATATTTT. Protein sequence: CASSPPGLPGNTIYF. The full variable domain, its missing parts supplied by reference TRBV5-4 and TRBJ1-3, is ETGVTQSPTHLIKTRGQQVTLRCSSQSGHNTVSWYQQALGQGPQFIFQYYREEENGRGNFPPRFSGLQFPNYSSELNVNALELDDSALYLCASSPPGLPGNTIYFGEGSWLTVV.

The chain carries TRBV28 and TRBJ2-7; no clear D. V shed 4 bases and J shed 4 bases, with 5 bases lying between them. Germline loops: CDR1 MDHEN, CDR2 SYDVKM. The CDR3 contains 11 residues. The CDR3 reads CASSSHYEQYF. CDR3 sequence (DNA): TGTGCCAGCAGTTCACATTACGAGCAGTACTTC.

This chain joins TRBV7-8 and TRBJ1-3; D unclear. The CDR3 extends over 14 amino acids. The germline V gene has CDR1 SGHVS and CDR2 FQNEAQ. V gave up 4 bases and J gave up 1 base, with 8 bases separating them. The chain's CDR3 is CASSSRSSGNTIYF. In DNA form, the CDR3 reads TGTGCCAGCAGCTCCAGGTCTTCTGGAAACACCATATATTTT.

The V gene is TRBV7-8, the J gene TRBJ1-1; no clear D gene. The V end was cut by 5 bases, the J end by 5 bases, with 9 bases between. This CDR3 is built from 12 residues. Germline CDR1 reads SGHVS; CDR2 reads FQNEAQ. CDR3: CASSLHGTEAFF. DNA for the CDR3: TGTGCCAGCAGCCTACATGGAACTGAAGCTTTCTTT.

The chain uses TRBV5-8 and TRBJ1-5, with 11 bases lining up with TRBD1. Germline lookup yields CDR1 SGHTS and CDR2 YDEGEE. V gave up 4 bases and J gave up 6 bases; unmatched junction bases: 9. The CDR3 is 16 residues long. The CDR3 coding sequence is TGTGCCAGCAGCCGATGGACAGGGGGCTCGAGTCAGCCCCAGCATTTT. Encoded protein: CASSRWTGGSSQPQHF. Full variable domain (remainder filled in from reference TRBV5-8 and TRBJ1-5): EAGVTQSPTHLIKTRGQQATLRCSPISGHTSVYWYQQALGLGLQFLLWYDEGEERNRGNFPPRFSGRQFPNYSSELNVNALELEDSALYLCASSRWTGGSSQPQHFGDGTRLSIL.

This clone turned up a few times. The chain joins TRBV7-9 to TRBJ2-7; tentatively, D is TRBD1 (5 bases). Looked up from germline, CDR1 is SEHNR and CDR2 is FQNEAQ (reference sequence). There are 15 residues in the CDR3. Between the trimmed V and J ends, which lost 1 base and 2 bases, there was a span of 12 bases. The DNA for the CDR3 is TGTGCCAGCAGCTTAGTCCAGGGTAATACCTACGAGCAGTACTTC. Encoded protein: CASSLVQGNTYEQYF.

In its sample, this clone ranks as medium-sized. The chain combines TRBV18 with TRBJ1-1, with 7 bases that match TRBD1. The CDR3 runs 15 residues. Germline V gives CDR1 KGHSH, CDR2 LQKENI. V trimming: 4 bases; J trimming: 5 bases; junction bases outside the gene matches: 10. The CDR3 DNA is TGTGCCAGCTCACAATCATGGGACAGTAAAACTGAAGCTTTCTTT. Translation gives CASSQSWDSKTEAFF.

The V call is TRBV19, the J call TRBJ2-7; tentative D call: TRBD1 (6 bases). The CDR3 consists of 15 residues. The V end lost 5 bases, the J end lost 0 bases, and 14 bases lay between the germline ends. Germline V gene sequence: CDR1 LNHDA, CDR2 SQIVND (reference sequence). As DNA, the CDR3 is TGTGCCAGTAGTCTATACAGGGACCCCTCCTACGAGCAGTACTTC. It translates to CASSLYRDPSYEQYF. Filled out from reference TRBV19 and TRBJ2-7, the complete variable domain reads DGGITQSPKYLFRKEGQNVTLSCEQNLNHDAMYWYRQDPGQGLRLIYYSQIVNDFQKGDIAEGYSVSREKKESFPLTVTSAQKNPTAFYLCASSLYRDPSYEQYFGPGTRLTVT.

The chain carries TRBV4-1 and TRBJ1-6; 7 nucleotides match TRBD1. CDR3 size: 16 residues. The V segment lost 1 base and the J segment 8 bases; nucleotides outside the gene matches: 8. In germline, CDR1 is MGHRA, CDR2 YSYEKL. The CDR3, as DNA: TGCGCCAGCAGCCAAGGTCCAGGGACAGCCGATTCACCCCTCCACTTT. This sequence encodes CASSQGPGTADSPLHF.

This clone came up a few times. The chain carries TRBV6-5 and TRBJ1-2; no definite D call. The germline V and J ends were trimmed by 3 bases and 2 bases, with 10 bases remaining between them. This CDR3 is built from 14 residues. The germline CDR1 and CDR2 sequences are MNHEY and SVGAGI. The CDR3 DNA reads TGTGCCAGCAGTTATGAAAGGAGAAACTATGGCTACACCTTC. Translation gives CASSYERRNYGYTF.

The chain carries TRBV4-1 and TRBJ1-1, with 9 nucleotides matching TRBD1. CDR1 MGHRA and CDR2 YSYEKL come from the germline V gene. This CDR3 has 14 amino acids. Losses at the gene ends were 3 bases for V and 3 bases for J; bases not matched to a gene: 2. CDR3 region: CASSQGQGHTEAFF. CDR3 sequence (DNA): TGCGCCAGCAGCCAGGGACAGGGCCACACTGAAGCTTTCTTT.

The chain couples TRBV10-1 to TRBJ2-7; D tentatively reads TRBD1 or TRBD2 (6 bases each). The CDR3 is 16 amino acids. In germline, CDR1 is WNHNN, CDR2 SYGVQD (reference sequence). Deletions cut 6 bases from V and 2 bases from J, with 20 bases between. The CDR3 DNA is TGCGCCAGCAGGGACGAATATCGGGGGCGGACCTACGAGCAGTACTTC. It specifies CASRDEYRGRTYEQYF.

This clone appeared once. The chain couples TRBV6-1 to TRBJ1-5; D not resolved. The V gene lost 0 bases and the J gene lost 5 bases, with 11 bases spanning the gap. The CDR3 totals 15 residues. Germline V gene lookup returns CDR1 MNHNS and CDR2 SASEGT. The CDR3 loop is CASSEATQFYQPQHF. Written as DNA, the CDR3 is TGTGCCAGCAGTGAAGCGACCCAGTTCTATCAGCCCCAGCATTTT.

V usage is TRBV5-1 and J usage is TRBJ1-3; 9 positions agree with TRBD1. The trim removed 2 bases at V and 10 bases at J, leaving 7 bases unmatched. Germline values: CDR1 SGHRS, CDR2 YFSETQ. The length of the CDR3 is 14 residues. CDR3 DNA sequence: TGCGCCAGCAGCTTCCGGGACAGGGAAGGGACCATATATTTT. It yields the protein CASSFRDREGTIYF.

In this sample, this clone turned up a few times. This chain connects TRBV19 to TRBJ1-1, with a weak D call TRBD1 (5 bases). V lost 2 bases and J 3 bases, leaving 16 bases between the germline ends. Germline lookup yields CDR1 LNHDA and CDR2 SQIVND (reference sequence). The CDR3 covers 16 residues. This chain's CDR3 is CASSISPGRRYTEAFF. The CDR3 bases are TGTGCCAGTAGTATATCCCCAGGGAGGAGATACACTGAAGCTTTCTTT.

This clone was seen a handful of times. The chain employs TRBV5-8 and TRBJ1-5; D uncertain. CDR3 length equals 14 residues. The V end was cut by 0 bases, the J end by 7 bases, with 11 bases between. Germline assignment: CDR1 SGHTS and CDR2 YDEGEE. CDR3 in amino acids: CASSLDPYQQPQHF. In nucleotides, the CDR3 is TGTGCCAGCAGCTTGGACCCCTACCAACAGCCCCAGCATTTT.

The V call is TRBV7-2, the J call TRBJ2-7, with 7 nucleotides matching TRBD1. The CDR3 length is 18 residues. CDR1 is SGHTA and CDR2 is FQGNSA in the germline V gene. With V trimmed by 4 bases and J by 6 bases, 21 bases remained unmatched. The CDR3 loop reads CASSSLGQATASSVEQYF. The CDR3 DNA reads as TGTGCCAGCAGCTCCCTCGGACAGGCCACAGCCTCTTCGGTCGAGCAGTACTTC.

This clone was detected only once. The V gene is TRBV2, the J gene TRBJ1-3; TRBD1 matches 9 bases. Trimming removed 6 bases from V and 4 bases from J; junction bases left unmatched: 1. The CDR3 is 13 amino acids. CDR1 and CDR2 from the germline V gene are SNHLY and FYNNEI. The CDR3 protein is CASRGQGGNTIYF. In DNA form, the CDR3 reads TGTGCCAGCAGAGGACAGGGGGGAAACACCATATATTTT. Full variable domain (rest looked up from reference TRBV2 and TRBJ1-3): EPEVTQTPSHQVTQMGQEVILRCVPISNHLYFYWYRQILGQKVEFLVSFYNNEISEKSEIFDDQFSVERPDGSNFTLKIRSTKLEDSAMYFCASRGQGGNTIYFGEGSWLTVV.

This chain uses TRBV9 with TRBJ1-6; 7 positions match TRBD1. The trim removed 0 bases at V and 9 bases at J, leaving 3 bases unmatched. The CDR3 totals 14 residues. Per germline, CDR1 SGDLS and CDR2 YYNGEE. In nucleotides, the CDR3 is TGTGCCAGCAGCGTAGAAGGGGACAGTTCACCCCTCCACTTT. Protein: CASSVEGDSSPLHF.

The count of this clone is one. The chain employs TRBV4-1 and TRBJ2-7; TRBD2 matches at 15 bases. Trimming removed 4 bases from V and 5 bases from J; junction bases left unmatched: 12. CDR3 length: 18 amino acids. Per the germline V gene, CDR1 is MGHRA and CDR2 is YSYEKL. The CDR3 spells CASSPRTSGGGLAHEQYF. The DNA for the CDR3 is TGCGCCAGCAGCCCTCGGACTAGCGGGGGGGGTCTGGCCCACGAGCAGTACTTC.